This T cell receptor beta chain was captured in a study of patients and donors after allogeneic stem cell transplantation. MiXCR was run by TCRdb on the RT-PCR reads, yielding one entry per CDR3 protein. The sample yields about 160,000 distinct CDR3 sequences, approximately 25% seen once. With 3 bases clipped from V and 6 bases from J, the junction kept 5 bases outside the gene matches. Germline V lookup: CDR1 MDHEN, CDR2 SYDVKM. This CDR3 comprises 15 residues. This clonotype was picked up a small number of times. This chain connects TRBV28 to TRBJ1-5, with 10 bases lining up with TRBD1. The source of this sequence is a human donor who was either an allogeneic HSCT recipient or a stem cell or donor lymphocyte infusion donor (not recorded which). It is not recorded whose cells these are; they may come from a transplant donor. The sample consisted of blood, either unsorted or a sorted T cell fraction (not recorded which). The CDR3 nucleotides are TGTGCCAGCAGTTTGGGAAGACAGGGGGCTCAGCCCCAGCATTTT. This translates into CASSLGRQGAQPQHF.